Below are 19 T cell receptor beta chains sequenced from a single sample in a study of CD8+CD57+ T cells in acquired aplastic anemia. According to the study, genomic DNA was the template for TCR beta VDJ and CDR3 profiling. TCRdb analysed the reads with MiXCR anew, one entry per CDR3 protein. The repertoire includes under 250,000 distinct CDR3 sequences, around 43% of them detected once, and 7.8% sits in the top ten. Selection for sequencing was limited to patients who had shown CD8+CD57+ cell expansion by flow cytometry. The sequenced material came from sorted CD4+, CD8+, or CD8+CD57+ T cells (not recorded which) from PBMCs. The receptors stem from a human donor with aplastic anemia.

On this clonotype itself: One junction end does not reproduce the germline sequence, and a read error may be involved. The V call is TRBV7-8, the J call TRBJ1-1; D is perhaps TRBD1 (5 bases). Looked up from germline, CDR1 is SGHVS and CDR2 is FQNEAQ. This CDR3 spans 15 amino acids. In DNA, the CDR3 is TGTGCCGGCAGCCCTCCCGGGGCAGGGAACACTGAAGCTTTCTTT. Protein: CAGSPPGAGNTEAFF.

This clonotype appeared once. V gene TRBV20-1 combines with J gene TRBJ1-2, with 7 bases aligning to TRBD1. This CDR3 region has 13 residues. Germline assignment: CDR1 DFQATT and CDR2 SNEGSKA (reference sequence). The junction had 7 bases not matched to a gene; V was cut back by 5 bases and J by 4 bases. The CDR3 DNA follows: TGCAGTGCTGACGAGGGGGCTGGCTATGGCTACACCTTC. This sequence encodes CSADEGAGYGYTF.

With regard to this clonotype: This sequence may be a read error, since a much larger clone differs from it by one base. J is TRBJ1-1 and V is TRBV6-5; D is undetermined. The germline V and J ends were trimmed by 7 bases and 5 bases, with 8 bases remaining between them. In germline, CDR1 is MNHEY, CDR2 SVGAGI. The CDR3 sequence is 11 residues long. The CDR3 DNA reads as TGTGCCAGCAATAGGCGGACTGAAGCTTTCTTT. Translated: CASNRRTEAFF.

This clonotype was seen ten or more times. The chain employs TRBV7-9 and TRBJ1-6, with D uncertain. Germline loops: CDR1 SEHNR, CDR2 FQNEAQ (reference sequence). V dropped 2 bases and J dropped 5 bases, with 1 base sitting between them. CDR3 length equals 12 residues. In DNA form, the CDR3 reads TGTGCCAGCAGCTTAAATAATTCACCCCTCCACTTT. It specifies CASSLNNSPLHF.

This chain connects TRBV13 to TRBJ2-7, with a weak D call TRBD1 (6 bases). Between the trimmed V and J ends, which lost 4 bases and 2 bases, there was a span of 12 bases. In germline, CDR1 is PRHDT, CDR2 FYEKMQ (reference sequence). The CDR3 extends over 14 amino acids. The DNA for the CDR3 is TGTGCCAGCAGCTCAGGGACAACTCCCTACGAGCAGTACTTC. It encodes CASSSGTTPYEQYF.

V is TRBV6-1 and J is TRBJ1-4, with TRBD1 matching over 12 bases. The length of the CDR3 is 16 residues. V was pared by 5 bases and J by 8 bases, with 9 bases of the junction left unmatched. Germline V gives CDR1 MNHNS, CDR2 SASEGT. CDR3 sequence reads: CASSWRGDRGLEKLFF. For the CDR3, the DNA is TGTGCCAGCAGTTGGAGAGGGGACAGGGGGCTCGAAAAACTGTTTTTT.

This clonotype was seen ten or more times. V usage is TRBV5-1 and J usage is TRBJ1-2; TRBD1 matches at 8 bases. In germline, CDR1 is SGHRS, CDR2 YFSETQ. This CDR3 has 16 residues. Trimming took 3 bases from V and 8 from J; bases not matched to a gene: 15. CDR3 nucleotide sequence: TGCGCCAGCAGCTCCAACCTAGCGACAGGGGCCGGCGGCTACACCTTC. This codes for CASSSNLATGAGGYTF.

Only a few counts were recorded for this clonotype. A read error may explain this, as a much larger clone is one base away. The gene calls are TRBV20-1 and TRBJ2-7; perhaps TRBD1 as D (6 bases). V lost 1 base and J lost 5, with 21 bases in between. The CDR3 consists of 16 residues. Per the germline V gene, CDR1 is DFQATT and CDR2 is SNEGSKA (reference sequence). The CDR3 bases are TGCAGTGCTAGAGGACAGGAGAGAGTTCTTGAGCACGAGCAGTACTTC. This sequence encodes CSARGQERVLEHEQYF.

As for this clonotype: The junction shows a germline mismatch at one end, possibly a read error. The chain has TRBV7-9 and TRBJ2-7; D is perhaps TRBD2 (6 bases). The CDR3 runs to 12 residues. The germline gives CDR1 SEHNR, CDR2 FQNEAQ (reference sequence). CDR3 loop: CASRHDAGEQYF. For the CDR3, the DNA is TGCGCCAGCAGACATGACGCGGGGGAGCAGTACTTC. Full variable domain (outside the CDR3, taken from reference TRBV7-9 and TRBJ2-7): DTGVSQNPRHKITKRGQNVTFRCDPISEHNRLYWYRQTLGQGPEFLTYFQNEAQLEKSRLLSDRFSAERPKGSFSTLEIQRTEQGDSAMYLCASRHDAGEQYFGPGTRLTVT.

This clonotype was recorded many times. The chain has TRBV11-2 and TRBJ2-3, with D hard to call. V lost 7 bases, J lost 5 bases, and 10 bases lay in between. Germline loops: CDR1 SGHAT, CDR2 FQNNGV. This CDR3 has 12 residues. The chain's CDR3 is CASTQELDTQYF. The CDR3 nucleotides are TGTGCCAGCACCCAGGAGCTAGATACGCAGTATTTT.

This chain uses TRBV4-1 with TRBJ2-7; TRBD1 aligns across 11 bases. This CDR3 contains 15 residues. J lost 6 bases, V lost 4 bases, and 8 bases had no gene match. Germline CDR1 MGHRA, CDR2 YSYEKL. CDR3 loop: CASSLSGQGAVEQYF. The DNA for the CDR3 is TGCGCCAGCAGCCTGTCCGGACAGGGGGCGGTCGAGCAGTACTTC.

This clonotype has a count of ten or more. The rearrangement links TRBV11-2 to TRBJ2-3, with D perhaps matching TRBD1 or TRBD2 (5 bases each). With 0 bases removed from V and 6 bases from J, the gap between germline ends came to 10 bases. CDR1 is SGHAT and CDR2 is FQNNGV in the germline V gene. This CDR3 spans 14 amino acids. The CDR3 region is CASSLEAWGDTQYF. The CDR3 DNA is TGTGCCAGCAGCTTAGAGGCCTGGGGGGATACGCAGTATTTT.

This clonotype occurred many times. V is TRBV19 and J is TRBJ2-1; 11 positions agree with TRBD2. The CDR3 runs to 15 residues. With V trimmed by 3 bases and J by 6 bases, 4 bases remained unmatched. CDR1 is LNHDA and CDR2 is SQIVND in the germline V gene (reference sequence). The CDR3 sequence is CASSIIAGGPNEQFF. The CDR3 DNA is TGTGCCAGTAGTATTATAGCGGGGGGGCCCAATGAGCAGTTCTTC.

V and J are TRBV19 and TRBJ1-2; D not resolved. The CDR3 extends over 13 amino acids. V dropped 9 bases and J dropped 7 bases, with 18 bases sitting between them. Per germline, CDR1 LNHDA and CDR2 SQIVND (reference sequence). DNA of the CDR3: TGTGCCAGCAGCCCCACGCTACTGAGTGGCTACACCTTC. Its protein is CASSPTLLSGYTF.

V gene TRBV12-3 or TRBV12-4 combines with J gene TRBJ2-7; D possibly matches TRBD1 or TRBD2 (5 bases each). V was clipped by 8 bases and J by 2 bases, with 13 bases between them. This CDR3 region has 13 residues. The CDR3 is CASQGPEAYEQYF. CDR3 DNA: TGTGCCAGCCAGGGACCCGAGGCCTACGAGCAGTACTTC.

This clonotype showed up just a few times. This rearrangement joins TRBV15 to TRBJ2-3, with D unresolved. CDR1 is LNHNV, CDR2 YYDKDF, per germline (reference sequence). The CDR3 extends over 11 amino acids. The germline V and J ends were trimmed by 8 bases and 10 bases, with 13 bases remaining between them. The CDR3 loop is CATEGLEAQYF. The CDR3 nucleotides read TGTGCCACCGAAGGTCTTGAGGCGCAGTATTTT.

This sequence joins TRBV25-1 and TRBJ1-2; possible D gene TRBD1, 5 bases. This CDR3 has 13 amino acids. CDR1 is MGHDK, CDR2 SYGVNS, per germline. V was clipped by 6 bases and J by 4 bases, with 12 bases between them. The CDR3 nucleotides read TGTGCCAGCAGGGCAGACAGCCTCTATGGCTACACCTTC. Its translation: CASRADSLYGYTF.

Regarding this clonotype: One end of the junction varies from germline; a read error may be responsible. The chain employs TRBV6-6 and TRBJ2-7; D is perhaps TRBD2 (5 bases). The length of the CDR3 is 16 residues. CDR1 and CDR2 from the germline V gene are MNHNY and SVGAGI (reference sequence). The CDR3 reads CASSYSKPRRNYEQYF. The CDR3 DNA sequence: TGTGCCAGCAGTTACTCGAAGCCCCGGAGGAACTACGAACAGTACTTC.

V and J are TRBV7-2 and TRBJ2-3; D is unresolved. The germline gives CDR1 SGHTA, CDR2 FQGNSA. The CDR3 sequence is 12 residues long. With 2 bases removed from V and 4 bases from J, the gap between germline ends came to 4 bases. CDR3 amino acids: CASSLHADTQYF. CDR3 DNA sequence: TGTGCCAGCAGCTTACACGCAGATACGCAGTATTTT.